The rows below give T cell receptor beta chains drawn from one sample of a study of blood T cell repertoires in COVID-19. Produced via immunoSEQ multiplex PCR; TCRdb's table is partial and in-frame only. Among roughly 250,000 clones listed, 70% to 90% were seen once. Source material: PBMCs or T cells enriched from blood (not recorded which). The receptors shown here come from a man in his forties or fifties who had been exposed to COVID-19. Both conserved end residues are trimmed from each CDR3. Each record gives: CDR3 protein, V gene, J gene.

CDR3aa: ASSLKTGFDTEAF; v_gene: TRBV5-1; j_gene: TRBJ1-1
CDR3aa: ASSLGQGRYEKLF; v_gene: TRBV19; j_gene: TRBJ1-4
CDR3aa: ASGVGQSIYEQY; v_gene: TRBV6-4; j_gene: TRBJ2-7
CDR3aa: ASSSPGTGYGYT; v_gene: TRBV5-4; j_gene: TRBJ1-2
CDR3aa: ASRYGGNTEAF; v_gene: TRBV12-3/TRBV12-4; j_gene: TRBJ1-1
CDR3aa: ASSWTGAGTGELF; v_gene: TRBV10-1; j_gene: TRBJ2-2
CDR3aa: ASSLIPTNTGELF; v_gene: TRBV5-1; j_gene: TRBJ2-2
CDR3aa: ASSSGTSGSYDNEQF; v_gene: TRBV5-1; j_gene: TRBJ2-1
CDR3aa: ASSPGSIAF; v_gene: TRBV28; j_gene: TRBJ1-1
CDR3aa: ASSPRTYEQF; v_gene: TRBV6-2/TRBV6-3; j_gene: TRBJ2-1
CDR3aa: ASSLESSGNEQF; v_gene: TRBV2; j_gene: TRBJ2-1
CDR3aa: AWSNRGLINEKLF; v_gene: TRBV30; j_gene: TRBJ1-4
CDR3aa: ASSQVGQAENDGYT; v_gene: TRBV4-2; j_gene: TRBJ1-2
CDR3aa: ASSEGAEPGKLF; v_gene: TRBV2; j_gene: TRBJ1-4
CDR3aa: ASSTSGGAWETQY; v_gene: TRBV7-2; j_gene: TRBJ2-5
CDR3aa: ASSLEGTAPYEQY; v_gene: TRBV5-1; j_gene: TRBJ2-7
CDR3aa: AWQTGAGNTIY; v_gene: TRBV30; j_gene: TRBJ1-3
CDR3aa: ASRGGNLSEVYEQF; v_gene: TRBV11-3; j_gene: TRBJ2-1
CDR3aa: ASSPLQRKETQY; v_gene: TRBV11-3; j_gene: TRBJ2-5
CDR3aa: ASSIETGAEQF; v_gene: TRBV19; j_gene: TRBJ2-1
CDR3aa: ASSPAGGSTDTQY; v_gene: TRBV5-1; j_gene: TRBJ2-3
CDR3aa: ASSSKQASTGELF; v_gene: TRBV7-9; j_gene: TRBJ2-2
CDR3aa: ASISVGNTIY; v_gene: TRBV7-2; j_gene: TRBJ1-3
CDR3aa: ASTRLIEQF; v_gene: TRBV2; j_gene: TRBJ2-1
CDR3aa: ASSPGGNQPQH; v_gene: TRBV18; j_gene: TRBJ1-5
CDR3aa: ASSNPREKLF; v_gene: TRBV28; j_gene: TRBJ1-4
CDR3aa: ASTLGINSPLH; v_gene: TRBV11-2; j_gene: TRBJ1-6
CDR3aa: ASSLDVQGVWETQY; v_gene: TRBV7-6; j_gene: TRBJ2-5
CDR3aa: ASSFSGTSGIAKNIQY; v_gene: TRBV3-1/TRBV3-2; j_gene: TRBJ2-4
CDR3aa: ASRPAGTGGTDTQY; v_gene: TRBV9; j_gene: TRBJ2-3
CDR3aa: ASSERGLARETQY; v_gene: TRBV2; j_gene: TRBJ2-5
CDR3aa: SVEKPPGSYYGYT; v_gene: TRBV29-1; j_gene: TRBJ1-2
CDR3aa: ASSSWLGTSGSSDTQY; v_gene: TRBV27; j_gene: TRBJ2-3
CDR3aa: ASSLGRLATYEQY; v_gene: TRBV28; j_gene: TRBJ2-7
CDR3aa: ASSPDRGDYGYT; v_gene: TRBV19; j_gene: TRBJ1-2
CDR3aa: ASSLALIRDSGNTIY; v_gene: TRBV7-9; j_gene: TRBJ1-3
CDR3aa: ASSLGLPNSNQPQH; v_gene: TRBV5-1; j_gene: TRBJ1-5
CDR3aa: ASSLVPDSGYT; v_gene: TRBV11-3; j_gene: TRBJ1-2
CDR3aa: ASTQDRGLIVNEKLF; v_gene: TRBV7-8; j_gene: TRBJ1-4
CDR3aa: ASSHLAIGELF; v_gene: TRBV11-2; j_gene: TRBJ2-2
CDR3aa: ATSDVSGRDNNEQF; v_gene: TRBV24-1; j_gene: TRBJ2-1
CDR3aa: ASRGPGLAGATDTQY; v_gene: TRBV28; j_gene: TRBJ2-3
CDR3aa: ASSLVGQGAVVSGNTIY; v_gene: TRBV5-6; j_gene: TRBJ1-3
CDR3aa: ASSVGGTGSYEQY; v_gene: TRBV9; j_gene: TRBJ2-7
CDR3aa: ASSFSDINQPQH; v_gene: TRBV11-2; j_gene: TRBJ1-5
CDR3aa: ASSIVPGVEGSDTQY; v_gene: TRBV19; j_gene: TRBJ2-3